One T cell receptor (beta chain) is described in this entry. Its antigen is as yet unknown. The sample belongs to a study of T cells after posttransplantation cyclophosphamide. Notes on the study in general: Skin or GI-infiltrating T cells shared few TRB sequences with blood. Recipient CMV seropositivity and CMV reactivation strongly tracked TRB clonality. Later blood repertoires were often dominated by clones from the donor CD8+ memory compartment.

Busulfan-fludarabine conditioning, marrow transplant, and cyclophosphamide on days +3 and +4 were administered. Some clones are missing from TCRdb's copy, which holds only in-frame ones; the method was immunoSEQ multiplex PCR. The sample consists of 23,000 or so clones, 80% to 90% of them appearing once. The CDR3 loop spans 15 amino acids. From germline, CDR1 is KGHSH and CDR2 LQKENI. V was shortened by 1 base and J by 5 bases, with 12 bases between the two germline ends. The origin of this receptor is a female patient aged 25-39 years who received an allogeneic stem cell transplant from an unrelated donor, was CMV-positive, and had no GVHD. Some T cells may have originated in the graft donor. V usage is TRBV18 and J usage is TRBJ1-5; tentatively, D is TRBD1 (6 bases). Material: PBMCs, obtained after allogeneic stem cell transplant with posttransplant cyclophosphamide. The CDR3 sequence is CASSPLQGSDQPQHF. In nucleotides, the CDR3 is TGTGCCAGCTCACCACTACAGGGTTCGGATCAGCCCCAGCATTTT.